The 8 T cell receptor beta chains in this list originate from one sample, sequenced in a study of blood T cell dynamics during melanoma immunotherapy (dated by TCRdb to about 2020). Receptor libraries were prepared by the immunoSEQ multiplex PCR assay. Entries here come from immuneACCESS through TCRdb and include only in-frame sequences with V and J called. Some clones fail to appear in such tables; in the studies checked, an unresolved V gene covers under half of the shortfall, and the cause of the remainder is unknown. The sample includes roughly 20,000 clones, with about 85% observed a single time. The top ten clones comprise around 7.8% of the sample. The time point label for this specimen denotes: week 3, after first cycle of checkpoint inhibitor. The sample in question was blood, obtained from a patient treated with checkpoint blockade. The receptors come from a human donor with melanoma.

J is TRBJ1-6 and V is TRBV6-4; TRBD1 matches 8 bases. CDR3 length equals 16 residues. J was trimmed by 4 bases and V by 6 bases; bases with no gene match: 8. Looked up from germline, CDR1 is MRHNA and CDR2 is SNTAGT. The CDR3 loop reads CASRPGQGQYNSPLHF. The CDR3 nucleotides are TGTGCCAGCAGACCCGGACAGGGCCAATATAATTCACCCCTCCACTTT.

The chain recombines TRBV2 with TRBJ2-3; D unclear. Germline-derived CDR1 and CDR2 are SNHLY and FYNNEI. The CDR3 totals 14 residues. The germline V and J ends were trimmed by 6 bases and 2 bases, with 12 bases remaining between them. CDR3 nucleotides: TGTGCCAGCAGGACCCAGGCCTCCACAGATACGCAGTATTTT. This codes for CASRTQASTDTQYF.

The chain is built from TRBV7-8 and TRBJ2-3, with 14 nucleotides matching TRBD2. This CDR3 spans 19 amino acids. Germline CDR1 is SGHVS and CDR2 is FQNEAQ. V shed 6 bases and J 4 bases; nucleotides not matched to a gene: 15. Here the CDR3 reads CASSFPGTSGSTVADTQYF. The CDR3 DNA follows: TGTGCCAGCAGTTTTCCCGGGACTAGCGGGAGTACAGTCGCAGATACGCAGTATTTT.

V gene TRBV10-3 combines with J gene TRBJ2-3; no clear D. The CDR3 totals 14 residues. Trimming cost V 3 bases and J 4 bases, with 11 bases left between them. Germline CDR1 is ENHRY and CDR2 is SYGVKD. The CDR3 loop reads CAISDRIRSDTQYF. CDR3 bases: TGTGCCATCAGTGATAGGATTAGGTCAGATACGCAGTATTTT.

The rearrangement joins TRBV27 to TRBJ2-7, with TRBD1 matching 7 bases. With V trimmed by 2 bases and J by 0 bases, 1 base remained unmatched. The CDR3 length is 14 residues. Germline V gene sequence: CDR1 MNHEY, CDR2 SMNVEV (reference sequence). Here the CDR3 reads CASSLDRASYEQYF. For the CDR3, the DNA is TGTGCCAGCAGTTTAGACAGGGCCTCCTACGAGCAGTACTTC.

The chain combines TRBV5-1 with TRBJ2-3; the D is unclear. This CDR3 comprises 16 residues. V was shortened by 7 bases and J by 4 bases, with 22 bases between the two germline ends. Germline CDR1 and CDR2: SGHRS and YFSETQ. The CDR3 loop is CASSSSPPKSPDTQYF. In DNA, the CDR3 is TGCGCCAGCTCCTCCTCACCACCTAAGAGTCCAGATACGCAGTATTTT.

The rearrangement links TRBV27 to TRBJ1-2; tentative D call: TRBD1 (5 bases). V lost 4 bases and J 0 bases, leaving 9 bases between the germline ends. There are 14 residues in the CDR3. Germline loops: CDR1 MNHEY, CDR2 SMNVEV (reference sequence). The CDR3 nucleotides are TGTGCCAGCAGTTGGGGGGGGGCTAACTATGGCTACACCTTC. It translates to CASSWGGANYGYTF.

The chain recombines TRBV7-2 with TRBJ1-5, with D uncertain. Germline V lookup: CDR1 SGHTA, CDR2 FQGNSA. V lost 3 bases and J lost 3, with 6 bases in between. The CDR3 sequence is 13 residues long. The DNA of the CDR3 is TGTGCCAGCAGCTTGGATTTCAATCAGCCCCAGCATTTT. Residues: CASSLDFNQPQHF.